What follows are 15 T cell receptor beta chains derived from one specimen sequenced in a study of shared clonotypes between healthy human individuals. Profiling relied on immunoSEQ multiplex PCR, and the TCRdb table lists in-frame clones only, not all of them. The sample shows approximately 980,000 clones, approximately 76% of them seen only once. Sequencing was carried out using memory CD4+ T cells sorted from blood. Subset given: CD45RA-negative fraction. The origin of the receptors is a man between 18 and 29 years old in good health.

The sample holds one count of this clone. This sample also contains other DNA sequences that code for the same CDR3. The gene calls are TRBV5-1 and TRBJ2-7; 9 bases match TRBD1. This CDR3 has 15 residues. Trimming at V came to 2 bases and at J to 2 bases, leaving 5 bases not matched to a gene. The germline V gene encodes CDR1 SGHRS and CDR2 YFSETQ. The CDR3 sequence is CASSLGTGLTYEQYF. The CDR3 DNA reads as TGCGCCAGCAGCTTAGGGACAGGGTTGACCTACGAGCAGTACTTC.

The rearrangement links TRBV18 to TRBJ1-1; D unresolved. V lost 2 bases and J lost 3, with 13 bases in between. This CDR3 has 15 amino acids. The germline gives CDR1 KGHSH, CDR2 LQKENI. DNA of the CDR3: TGTGCCAGCTCACCATCCCCTTCTCGGGACACTGAAGCTTTCTTT. Amino acids: CASSPSPSRDTEAFF.

V is TRBV4-1 and J is TRBJ2-5; a weak D match, TRBD1 (6 bases). This CDR3 is 16 amino acids long. In germline, CDR1 is MGHRA, CDR2 YSYEKL. V lost 1 base to trimming and J lost 4 bases, with 16 bases between them. The CDR3 sequence is CASSQVPRGAGETQYF. The DNA of the CDR3 is TGCGCCAGCAGCCAAGTTCCCAGGGGCGCGGGAGAGACCCAGTACTTC.

The CDR3 DNA is TGTGCCAGCAGCTTGGGACCGATGAGCAATCAGCCCCAGCATTTT. Amino acids: CASSLGPMSNQPQHF. The genes are TRBV5-4 and TRBJ1-5; D unresolved. V shed 0 bases and J shed 1 base, with 8 bases lying between them. The V gene's germline CDR1 is SGHNT and CDR2 YYREEE (reference sequence). The CDR3 consists of 15 residues.

The chain recombines TRBV5-1 with TRBJ1-2; unclear D gene. Germline CDR1 SGHRS, CDR2 YFSETQ. The CDR3 consists of 17 residues. The V and J ends lost 0 bases and 2 bases respectively, with 17 bases between them. CDR3 DNA sequence: TGCGCCAGCAGCTTGGGCGGGAGCTCTTTCGAGAACTATGGCTACACCTTC. Residues: CASSLGGSSFENYGYTF.

The gene calls are TRBV10-3 and TRBJ2-6; D gene ambiguous. The CDR3 is 15 amino acids. Germline V gives CDR1 ENHRY, CDR2 SYGVKD. V was trimmed by 2 bases and J by 0 bases, leaving 5 bases between them. CDR3: CAISERASGANVLTF. In nucleotides, the CDR3 is TGTGCCATCAGTGAGCGGGCCTCTGGGGCCAACGTCCTGACTTTC.

The sample holds one count of this clone. The chain joins TRBV27 to TRBJ1-1; D ambiguous. CDR1 and CDR2 from the germline V gene are MNHEY and SMNVEV (reference sequence). The V and J ends lost 0 bases and 2 bases respectively, with 7 bases between them. This CDR3 contains 14 residues. In DNA form, the CDR3 reads TGTGCCAGCAGTTTATCCCCCGGAAACACTGAAGCTTTCTTT. It is translated as CASSLSPGNTEAFF.

The chain recombines TRBV30 with TRBJ2-3; D ambiguous. Trimming shortened V by 4 bases and J by 6 bases, and 8 bases separated the two germline ends. Germline V gene sequence: CDR1 GTSNPN, CDR2 SVGIG (reference sequence). CDR3 length: 11 residues. Written as DNA, the CDR3 is TGTGCCTGGACCGACAAGGATACGCAGTATTTT. Its protein product is CAWTDKDTQYF. The complete variable domain, with remaining parts taken from reference TRBV30 and TRBJ2-3, reads SQTIHQWPATLVQPVGSPLSLECTVEGTSNPNLYWYRQAAGRGLQLLFYSVGIGQISSEVPQNLSASRPQDRQFILSSKKLLLSDSGFYLCAWTDKDTQYFGPGTRLTVL.

The DNA of the CDR3 is TGTGCCAGCAGCTTAGCTAGTCGGGGAAATTCACCCCTCCACTTT. Residues: CASSLASRGNSPLHF. The V gene is TRBV7-9, the J gene TRBJ1-6; the D is unclear. Germline V gene sequence: CDR1 SEHNR, CDR2 FQNEAQ (reference sequence). The CDR3 extends over 15 amino acids. Trimming removed 0 bases from V and 7 bases from J, with 10 bases in between.

The CDR3 region is CASSNLLVRYF. Here the CDR3 DNA reads TGTGCCAGCAGCAACCTGTTGGTTAGGTACTTC. V and J are TRBV21-1 and TRBJ2-7; the table calls TRBD2, which could not be checked here. TRBV21-1 is deemed a pseudogene. There are 11 residues in the CDR3.

The genes are TRBV10-2 and TRBJ2-3; tentatively, D is TRBD1 (5 bases). Trimming took off 4 bases at V and 10 bases at J, with 15 bases between the two ends. CDR3 length equals 13 residues. Germline-derived CDR1 and CDR2 are WSHSY and SAAADI. The chain's CDR3 is CASSVVAGAAQYF. CDR3 coding DNA: TGCGCCAGCAGTGTTGTGGCTGGGGCGGCGCAGTATTTT.

The chain is built from TRBV28 and TRBJ1-5; 8 bases fit TRBD1. CDR3 length: 16 residues. Per germline, CDR1 MDHEN and CDR2 SYDVKM. J was trimmed by 0 bases and V by 8 bases; bases with no gene match: 9. CDR3 nucleotide sequence: TGTGCCAGCGACAGGGGAGGTGGTAATAGCAATCAGCCCCAGCATTTT. Translated: CASDRGGGNSNQPQHF.

V usage is TRBV5-1 and J usage is TRBJ2-3, with TRBD2 identical over 8 bases. CDR3 length: 15 residues. Germline assignment: CDR1 SGHRS and CDR2 YFSETQ. The V segment lost 4 bases and the J segment 6 bases; nucleotides outside the gene matches: 10. The CDR3 sequence: CASSMVRREEDTQYF. The CDR3 DNA reads TGCGCCAGCAGCATGGTAAGGCGGGAGGAGGATACGCAGTATTTT.

The J gene is TRBJ2-4, the V gene TRBV5-6; 12 nucleotides agree with TRBD2. CDR1 and CDR2 from the germline V gene are SGHDT and YYEEEE. Trimming at V came to 4 bases and at J to 1 base, leaving 6 bases not matched to a gene. The CDR3 length is 17 residues. CDR3 sequence: CASSQLAGGLAKNIQYF. In nucleotides, the CDR3 is TGTGCCAGCAGCCAGCTAGCGGGGGGGCTGGCCAAAAACATTCAGTACTTC.

The rearrangement joins TRBV28 to TRBJ2-1; 10 bases are a match to TRBD1. V dropped 4 bases and J dropped 7; count of bases not matched to a gene: 7. CDR3 length: 15 amino acids. Germline V gene data show CDR1 as MDHEN and CDR2 as SYDVKM. This CDR3 is CASSSGTGDSNEQFF. The DNA of the CDR3 is TGTGCCAGCAGTTCCGGGACAGGGGATTCGAATGAGCAGTTCTTC.